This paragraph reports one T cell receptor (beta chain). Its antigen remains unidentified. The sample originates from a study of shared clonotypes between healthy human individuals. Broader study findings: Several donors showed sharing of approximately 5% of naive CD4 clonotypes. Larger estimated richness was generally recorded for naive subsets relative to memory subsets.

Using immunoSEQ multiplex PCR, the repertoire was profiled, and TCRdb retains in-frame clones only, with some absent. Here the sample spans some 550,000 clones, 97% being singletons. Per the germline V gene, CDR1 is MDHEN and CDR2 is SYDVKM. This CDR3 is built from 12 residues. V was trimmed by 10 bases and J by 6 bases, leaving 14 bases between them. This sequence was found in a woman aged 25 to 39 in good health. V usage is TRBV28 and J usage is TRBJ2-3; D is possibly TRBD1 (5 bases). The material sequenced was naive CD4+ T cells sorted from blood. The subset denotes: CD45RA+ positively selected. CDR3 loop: CAMQGLRDTQYF. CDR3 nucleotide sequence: TGTGCCATGCAGGGCTTGCGGGATACGCAGTATTTT.